These 28 T cell receptor beta chains came from one sample sequenced in a study of control samples from healthy donors and cancer patients. Some clones are missing from TCRdb's copy, which holds only in-frame ones; the method was immunoSEQ multiplex PCR. Of roughly 64,000 clones listed, 90% were seen once; the top ten hold about 1.2%. The specimen sequenced was PBMCs. These receptors originate from a woman between 45 and 60 years old with colorectal cancer.

The genes are TRBV2 and TRBJ2-1, with 9 bases identical to TRBD1. Germline trimming cut 7 bases from V and 8 bases from J; bases unmatched to any gene: 3. CDR1 is SNHLY and CDR2 is FYNNEI in the germline V gene. CDR3 length: 12 residues. The CDR3 coding sequence is TGTGCCAGCAAACAGGGGGCCGATGAGCAGTTCTTC. Translation gives CASKQGADEQFF.

The V gene is TRBV9, the J gene TRBJ1-2; D gene uncertain. This CDR3 spans 12 amino acids. Germline V CDR1 and CDR2: SGDLS, YYNGEE. The V and J ends lost 8 bases and 0 bases respectively, with 8 bases between them. CDR3 DNA sequence: TGTGCCAGTTCGTGGCCTAACTATGGCTACACCTTC. This sequence encodes CASSWPNYGYTF.

This chain links TRBV28 with TRBJ1-5, with 7 bases identical to TRBD1. The V gene end was trimmed by 5 bases and the J gene end by 1 base; junction bases not matched to a gene: 5. Germline assignment: CDR1 MDHEN and CDR2 SYDVKM. The CDR3 length is 15 residues. This chain's CDR3 is CASSARGQSNQPQHF. CDR3 DNA: TGTGCCAGCAGTGCCCGGGGACAGAGCAATCAGCCCCAGCATTTT.

The CDR3 nucleotides read TGTGCCAACAGGAAATCTGGCACCATATATTTT. Translating gives CANRKSGTIYF. This sequence joins TRBV2 and TRBJ1-3; a weak D match, TRBD1 (5 bases). CDR1 is SNHLY, CDR2 FYNNEI, per germline. V was clipped by 10 bases and J by 9 bases, with 13 bases between them. The CDR3 spans 11 residues.

The chain couples TRBV7-6 to TRBJ1-4; possibly TRBD1 for D (5 bases). The CDR3 runs 16 residues. Per the germline V gene, CDR1 is SGHVS and CDR2 is FNYEAQ. Trimming removed 4 bases at V and 8 bases at J, with 20 bases between. CDR3 in amino acids: CASSSLPLGVGEKLFF. The CDR3, as DNA: TGTGCCAGCAGCTCCCTTCCCCTGGGGGTAGGGGAAAAACTGTTTTTT.

This chain links TRBV10-1 with TRBJ2-2, with 7 nucleotides matching TRBD1. The germline gives CDR1 WNHNN, CDR2 SYGVQD (reference sequence). This CDR3 region has 17 residues. The V segment lost 8 bases and the J segment 0 bases; nucleotides outside the gene matches: 12. CDR3 loop: CASGQVGVFANTGELFF. The DNA for the CDR3 is TGCGCCAGCGGACAGGTTGGGGTATTCGCGAACACCGGGGAGCTGTTTTTT.

The chain is built from TRBV3-1 (or the pseudogene TRBV3-2) and TRBJ1-1; D may be TRBD1 (6 bases). CDR1 is LGHDT and CDR2 is YNNKEL in the germline V gene (reference sequence). V lost 0 bases and J 9 bases, leaving 23 bases between the germline ends. This CDR3 contains 17 residues. The CDR3 nucleotides are TGTGCCAGCAGCCAAGATCAGGCAATCGGACAGTCGGGAAAAGCTTTCTTT. It is translated as CASSQDQAIGQSGKAFF.

The genes are TRBV19 and TRBJ2-2; possibly TRBD2 for D (5 bases). The V end was cut by 9 bases, the J end by 5 bases, with 13 bases between. Germline V gene data show CDR1 as LNHDA and CDR2 as SQIVND (reference sequence). The CDR3 has 13 amino acids. CDR3 in amino acids: CASTRGSTGELFF. CDR3 DNA: TGTGCCAGCACCCGGGGTTCGACCGGGGAGCTGTTTTTT.

Note on this clone: One end of the junction varies from germline; a read error may be responsible. CDR3 DNA: TGTGCCAGCAGCAATTACAGGGATGAGGAGTTCTTC. Translated, it gives CASSNYRDEEFF. The chain employs TRBV7-6 and TRBJ2-1; D is perhaps TRBD1 (6 bases). CDR1 and CDR2 from the germline V gene are SGHVS and FNYEAQ. The CDR3 loop spans 12 amino acids.

The chain carries TRBV5-1 and TRBJ2-2, with 14 bases aligning to TRBD2. The length of the CDR3 is 17 residues. Looked up from germline, CDR1 is SGHRS and CDR2 is YFSETQ. Losses at the gene ends were 4 bases for V and 8 bases for J; bases not matched to a gene: 10. Written as DNA, the CDR3 is TGCGCCAGCAGCCCAGGGACTAGCGGGAGTTTAACAGGGGAGCTGTTTTTT. Its protein is CASSPGTSGSLTGELFF.

The V gene is TRBV10-3, the J gene TRBJ2-2; 7 nucleotides agree with TRBD1. The CDR3 totals 13 residues. Per the germline V gene, CDR1 is ENHRY and CDR2 is SYGVKD. V shed 6 bases, J shed 6 bases, and the junction held 4 bases outside the gene matches. The CDR3 DNA is TGTGCCATCAGCCTTACAGGGGCCGGGGAGCTGTTTTTT. It codes for CAISLTGAGELFF.

The chain couples TRBV2 to TRBJ2-1; D is unclear. The CDR3 is made up of 14 amino acids. From germline, CDR1 is SNHLY and CDR2 FYNNEI. Trimming removed 9 bases from V and 5 bases from J, with 17 bases in between. The CDR3 DNA follows: TGTGCCAGTGCGGCGGAAGGGATCCACAATGAGCAGTTCTTC. Translating it yields CASAAEGIHNEQFF.

The rearrangement uses TRBV5-6 and TRBJ1-4, with 9 nucleotides matching TRBD1. Germline V gene sequence: CDR1 SGHDT, CDR2 YYEEEE. This CDR3 has 16 amino acids. Trimming removed 3 bases from V and 6 bases from J; junction bases left unmatched: 9. CDR3 residues: CASSYYTGGAYEKLFF. The CDR3 region has the DNA TGTGCCAGCAGCTATTATACAGGGGGCGCATATGAAAAACTGTTTTTT.

The chain has TRBV5-4 and TRBJ1-6, with D hard to call. Germline V lookup: CDR1 SGHNT, CDR2 YYREEE (reference sequence). Trimming took off 4 bases at V and 0 bases at J, with 17 bases between the two ends. The CDR3 spans 18 residues. The CDR3 region is CASSLRRIGSSYNSPLHF. CDR3 DNA sequence: TGTGCCAGCAGCCTCCGAAGGATAGGGAGCTCCTATAATTCACCCCTCCACTTT.

Of note for this clone: Distinct nucleotide sequences in the sample also encode this CDR3. The chain has TRBV5-1 and TRBJ2-2; possible D gene TRBD2, 5 bases. Trimming took off 4 bases at V and 5 bases at J, with 15 bases between the two ends. The CDR3 extends over 15 amino acids. Germline-derived CDR1 and CDR2 are SGHRS and YFSETQ. CDR3 amino acids: CASSRGQLGTGELFF. Written as DNA, the CDR3 is TGCGCCAGCAGCCGGGGTCAGTTGGGGACCGGGGAGCTGTTTTTT.

CDR3 region: CAISESRTANYGYTF. As DNA, the CDR3 is TGTGCCATCAGTGAGTCAAGGACGGCTAACTATGGCTACACCTTC. The chain recombines TRBV10-3 with TRBJ1-2; D gene ambiguous. The germline V gene encodes CDR1 ENHRY and CDR2 SYGVKD. V was shortened by 0 bases and J by 0 bases, with 8 bases between the two germline ends. The CDR3 has 15 amino acids.

The chain joins TRBV29-1 to TRBJ2-3; 8 bases fit TRBD2. Germline V gene lookup returns CDR1 SQVTM and CDR2 ANQGSEA. The CDR3 runs to 16 residues. Losses at the gene ends were 5 bases for V and 1 base for J; bases not matched to a gene: 11. The CDR3 is CSVTTPGGAGTDTQYF. The CDR3 DNA sequence: TGCAGCGTTACCACCCCCGGGGGGGCGGGCACAGATACGCAGTATTTT.

This sequence joins TRBV18 and TRBJ2-5; 7 nucleotides line up with TRBD2. The V gene's germline CDR1 is KGHSH and CDR2 LQKENI. There are 15 residues in the CDR3. The V gene end was trimmed by 0 bases and the J gene end by 5 bases; junction bases not matched to a gene: 6. The CDR3 reads CASSPPGLRAETQYF. The CDR3 coding sequence is TGTGCCAGCTCACCACCGGGACTAAGAGCGGAGACCCAGTACTTC.

The chain has TRBV7-9 and TRBJ1-1; D not resolved. V lost 1 base and J lost 1, with 13 bases in between. The CDR3 is made up of 16 amino acids. Germline-derived CDR1 and CDR2 are SEHNR and FQNEAQ (reference sequence). Here the CDR3 reads CASSLGNPGPNTEAFF. The DNA of the CDR3 is TGTGCCAGCAGCTTAGGAAATCCCGGGCCGAACACTGAAGCTTTCTTT.

For this clone: In this CDR3 the conserved last residue, phenylalanine or tryptophan, is missing, so a read error is likely. The chain uses TRBV30 and TRBJ1-2, with D hard to call. This CDR3 comprises 13 residues. V lost 0 bases and J 8 bases, leaving 13 bases between the germline ends. In germline, CDR1 is GTSNPN, CDR2 SVGIG (reference sequence). CDR3 DNA: TGTGCCTGGAGTGTAAATGAGGGAGGCGGCTACACCCTC. Translation gives CAWSVNEGGGYTL.

The rearrangement links TRBV15 to TRBJ1-3; 9 nucleotides align to TRBD1. CDR3 length: 17 amino acids. V was pared by 2 bases and J by 2 bases, with 7 bases of the junction left unmatched. The V gene's germline CDR1 is LNHNV and CDR2 YYDKDF (reference sequence). CDR3 sequence reads: CATSRRGTGFPGNTIYF. CDR3 bases: TGTGCCACCAGCAGAAGAGGGACAGGGTTTCCTGGAAACACCATATATTTT. The whole variable domain, remainder taken from reference TRBV15 and TRBJ1-3, is DAMVIQNPRYQVTQFGKPVTLSCSQTLNHNVMYWYQQKSSQAPKLLFHYYDKDFNNEADTPDNFQSRRPNTSFCFLDIRSPGLGDTAMYLCATSRRGTGFPGNTIYFGEGSWLTVV.

A word on this clone: At the DNA level, this CDR3 is encoded by other sequences in the same sample as well. The rearrangement links TRBV28 to TRBJ1-3; TRBD1 matches 9 bases. Germline lookup yields CDR1 MDHEN and CDR2 SYDVKM. This CDR3 has 15 residues. J lost 2 bases, V lost 9 bases, and 8 bases had no gene match. Written as DNA, the CDR3 is TGTGCCAGTCGAGGGGACAGGGTGCCTGGAAACACCATATATTTT. It codes for CASRGDRVPGNTIYF.

The chain is built from TRBV30 and TRBJ1-2; D is unresolved. The CDR3 runs to 13 residues. Germline lookup yields CDR1 GTSNPN and CDR2 SVGIG (reference sequence). Trimming shortened V by 6 bases and J by 3 bases, and 14 bases separated the two germline ends. The CDR3 nucleotides are TGTGCCTGCCCGAAGGTCCTGGACTATGGCTACACCTTC. As protein: CACPKVLDYGYTF.

This sequence joins TRBV2 and TRBJ2-7; no clear D gene. CDR1 is SNHLY and CDR2 is FYNNEI in the germline V gene. The V end lost 5 bases, the J end lost 1 base, and 3 bases lay between the germline ends. The CDR3 covers 11 residues. The CDR3 DNA is TGTGCCAGCAGTAGATCCTACGAGCAGTACTTC. This translates into CASSRSYEQYF.

The gene calls are TRBV28 and TRBJ1-4, with 7 positions matching TRBD1. V gave up 6 bases and J gave up 8 bases; unmatched junction bases: 15. Germline CDR1 MDHEN, CDR2 SYDVKM. The CDR3 extends over 16 amino acids. The CDR3 spells CASSSNPRGTIEKLFF. For the CDR3, the DNA is TGTGCCAGCAGCTCTAACCCCAGGGGGACCATAGAAAAACTGTTTTTT.

This chain joins TRBV9 and TRBJ2-7, with 8 bases that match TRBD1. The germline V gene encodes CDR1 SGDLS and CDR2 YYNGEE. V trimming: 2 bases; J trimming: 5 bases; junction bases outside the gene matches: 6. This CDR3 contains 14 residues. CDR3 region: CASSVTGEVNEQYF. CDR3 coding DNA: TGTGCCAGCAGCGTGACAGGGGAAGTCAACGAGCAGTACTTC.

V usage is TRBV3-1 (or the pseudogene TRBV3-2) and J usage is TRBJ2-3; tentatively, D is TRBD1 (6 bases). The V end lost 0 bases, the J end lost 3 bases, and 13 bases lay between the germline ends. CDR3 size: 16 residues. Germline lookup yields CDR1 LGHDT and CDR2 YNNKEL (reference sequence). CDR3 residues: CASSQDPLGGTDTQYF. The CDR3 DNA is TGTGCCAGCAGCCAAGACCCCCTAGGGGGAACAGATACGCAGTATTTT.

This clone was seen once. This chain links TRBV9 with TRBJ2-1; D possibly matches TRBD1 or TRBD2 (6 bases each). Germline CDR1 is SGDLS and CDR2 is YYNGEE. This CDR3 contains 13 residues. V dropped 9 bases and J dropped 9 bases, with 19 bases sitting between them. Written as DNA, the CDR3 is TGTGCCACGGGGGCTAGCGATCGGAGTGAGCAGTTCTTC. It specifies CATGASDRSEQFF.